This T cell receptor (beta chain) was documented in a study of beta chain features in type 1 diabetes. Study-wide points: Researchers cautioned that cDNA sequencing could over-represent cells with high TCR expression. VDJ junctions from patients with type 1 diabetes contained fewer insertions and more deletions.

The study reverse transcribed the entire isolated RNA, so it sequenced expressed TCRB transcripts. TCRdb's copy holds only in-frame clones and misses some; the assay was immunoSEQ multiplex PCR. This table has 300,000 to 350,000 clones, 20% appearing once. V lost 4 bases and J lost 4, with 11 bases in between. Germline V gives CDR1 SGHRS, CDR2 YFSETQ. This CDR3 is 13 amino acids long. In regard to this clone: What it binds is unknown.

The sequence was obtained from a woman aged 18 to 35 in good health. The material sequenced was naive CD4+ T cells from blood. The V gene is TRBV5-1, the J gene TRBJ1-2; possibly TRBD1 for D (6 bases). In nucleotides, the CDR3 is TGCGCCAGCAGCGCCGGACAGCCCTATGGCTACACCTTC. Encoded protein: CASSAGQPYGYTF. Complete variable domain (other parts from reference TRBV5-1 and TRBJ1-2): KAGVTQTPRYLIKTRGQQVTLSCSPISGHRSVSWYQQTPGQGLQFLFEYFSETQRNKGNFPGRFSGRQFSNSRSEMNVSTLELGDSALYLCASSAGQPYGYTFGSGTRLTVV.